This T cell receptor (beta chain) was found in a study of T cell changes during pregnancy in multiple sclerosis (dated by TCRdb to about 2019). Regarding the study in general: The study looked at changes in the T cell repertoire across pregnancy in women with multiple sclerosis.

Note on this clone: Its antigen has not been determined. Nothing much larger sits one base from this clone, and base qualities are not available.

Library preparation was by the immunoSEQ multiplex PCR assay. Not all clones reach the TCRdb copy of this immuneACCESS table, which keeps in-frame sequences only. Checked studies attribute under half of the gap to unresolved V genes and leave the rest unexplained. The sample contains around 24,000 clones, about 88% of them found a single time. Jointly, the top ten make up under 1.1% of the sample. The sample in question was CD4+ T cells from peripheral blood mononuclear cells, obtained in the second trimester of pregnancy. The TCR comes from a female donor in good health, enrolled as a control in a pregnancy study.

The CDR3 region: CASSLVPPRGLNTEAFF. The nucleotide sequence is given as TGTGCCAGCAGCTTAGTACCCCCCCGGGGGTTGAACACTGAAGCTTTCTTT. The sequence links TRBV11-2 to TRBJ1-1; possibly the D gene is TRBD1, per 5 matching bases. The germline V gene encodes CDR1 SGHAT and CDR2 FQNNGV. The trim is 1 base for V and 0 bases for J, with a gap of 15 bases between the germline ends. There are 17 amino acids in the CDR3, from cysteine to phenylalanine inclusive. Only CDR3 DNA is held: 51 bases, read in frame from base 1.